The 19 T cell receptor beta chains reported below all come from one sample, sequenced in a study of T-cell reconstitution after alpha-beta-depleted transplantation in children. Unique molecular identifiers were used in preparing the TCRbeta library. One entry per CDR3 protein, called by TCRdb with MiXCR from the PCR reads. The sample shows about 870,000 distinct CDR3 sequences, about 15% of them seen only once. Source: PBMCs, mostly from graft donor cells, taken 360 days after TCRalphabeta/CD19-depleted stem cell transplant. Every receptor here comes from a male patient between 10 and 17 years old who had a stem cell transplant for acute lymphoblastic leukemia, so the T cells may come from the graft donor.

V and J are TRBV5-1 and TRBJ2-1; 9 bases line up with TRBD2. The CDR3 consists of 15 residues. V shed 4 bases, J shed 2 bases, and the junction held 4 bases outside the gene matches. Germline values: CDR1 SGHRS, CDR2 YFSETQ. The CDR3: CASSARTSAYNEQFF. The CDR3 DNA follows: TGCGCCAGCAGCGCCAGGACTAGCGCCTACAATGAGCAGTTCTTC.

This clonotype was detected ten times or more. This chain joins TRBV11-2 and TRBJ2-1; tentative D call: TRBD1 (5 bases). CDR1 SGHAT and CDR2 FQNNGV come from the germline V gene. The V gene lost 4 bases and the J gene lost 9 bases, with 16 bases spanning the gap. This CDR3 spans 14 amino acids. The CDR3: CASSSRQPPGEQFF. Written as DNA, the CDR3 is TGTGCCAGCAGCTCGCGACAGCCCCCAGGTGAGCAGTTCTTC.

This clonotype has just a few counts. The genes are TRBV5-5 and TRBJ2-4, with TRBD1 matching over 8 bases. Germline CDR1 SGHKS, CDR2 YYEKEE (reference sequence). The CDR3 is 17 residues long. The trim removed 4 bases at V and 0 bases at J, leaving 9 bases unmatched. In DNA form, the CDR3 reads TGTGCCAGCAGCCCGAGACAGGGGATCCTAGCCAAAAACATTCAGTACTTC. Amino acids: CASSPRQGILAKNIQYF.

The rearrangement uses TRBV20-1 and TRBJ1-5; maybe TRBD1 (5 bases). V was trimmed by 1 base and J by 6 bases, leaving 13 bases between them. In germline, CDR1 is DFQATT, CDR2 SNEGSKA (reference sequence). The CDR3 runs 14 residues. The CDR3 reads CSARGLGGVQPQHF. CDR3 coding DNA: TGCAGTGCTAGAGGACTTGGAGGGGTTCAGCCCCAGCATTTT.

This chain joins TRBV28 and TRBJ1-5; 9 nucleotides agree with TRBD1. Germline V lookup: CDR1 MDHEN, CDR2 SYDVKM. Trimming cost V 5 bases and J 1 base; bases outside gene matches: 6. The CDR3 extends over 16 amino acids. The CDR3 DNA follows: TGTGCCAGCAGTCCCCTGGACAGGGGAAGCAATCAGCCCCAGCATTTT. Its protein is CASSPLDRGSNQPQHF.

There are a few counts of this clonotype. V is TRBV5-1 and J is TRBJ2-1; 14 bases are shared with TRBD2. Germline lookup yields CDR1 SGHRS and CDR2 YFSETQ. The trim removed 3 bases at V and 10 bases at J, leaving 9 bases unmatched. CDR3 size: 16 residues. CDR3 region: CASSSPGLAGAREQFF. In nucleotides, the CDR3 is TGCGCCAGCAGCTCCCCGGGACTAGCGGGAGCACGGGAGCAGTTCTTC.

The chain couples TRBV5-1 to TRBJ1-2, with TRBD1 identical over 7 bases. The CDR3 length is 14 residues. Trimming at V came to 2 bases and at J to 1 base, leaving 2 bases not matched to a gene. Germline assignment: CDR1 SGHRS and CDR2 YFSETQ. The CDR3 DNA reads TGCGCCAGCAGCTTCACAGGGGATAACTATGGCTACACCTTC. It encodes CASSFTGDNYGYTF. The whole variable domain, filled in from reference TRBV5-1 and TRBJ1-2, reads KAGVTQTPRYLIKTRGQQVTLSCSPISGHRSVSWYQQTPGQGLQFLFEYFSETQRNKGNFPGRFSGRQFSNSRSEMNVSTLELGDSALYLCASSFTGDNYGYTFGSGTRLTVV.

This clonotype has more than one count but fewer than ten. The chain joins TRBV5-1 to TRBJ1-2, with 7 bases matching TRBD1. This CDR3 spans 13 amino acids. With 4 bases clipped from V and 8 bases from J, the junction kept 8 bases outside the gene matches. CDR1 and CDR2 from the germline V gene are SGHRS and YFSETQ. This CDR3 is CASSGSTGDGYTF. DNA of the CDR3: TGCGCCAGCAGCGGTAGTACAGGGGACGGCTACACCTTC.

This clonotype appeared a few times. The chain couples TRBV18 to TRBJ1-5, with D hard to call. The germline V gene encodes CDR1 KGHSH and CDR2 LQKENI. This CDR3 region has 12 residues. V dropped 3 bases and J dropped 4 bases, with 4 bases sitting between them. CDR3 in DNA: TGTGCCAGCTCACCGTGGAATCAGCCCCAGCATTTT. Encoded protein: CASSPWNQPQHF.

This rearrangement joins TRBV29-1 to TRBJ2-3; D is undetermined. The CDR3 extends over 14 amino acids. V lost 3 bases to trimming and J lost 3 bases, with 13 bases between them. Germline V gene data show CDR1 as SQVTM and CDR2 as ANQGSEA. The CDR3 protein is CSVDPLFGTDTQYF. Written as DNA, the CDR3 is TGCAGCGTTGATCCCCTCTTTGGGACAGATACGCAGTATTTT.

The table lists this clonotype with a few counts. CDR3 nucleotides: TGTGCCAGCAGCTTGGGGGCCGGCTCCCTAGGGGGGACCCAGTACTTC. Its protein product is CASSLGAGSLGGTQYF. This chain uses TRBV7-2 with TRBJ2-5; tentative D call: TRBD1 (6 bases). The CDR3 totals 16 residues. V was pared by 3 bases and J by 7 bases, with 21 bases between. From germline, CDR1 is SGHTA and CDR2 FQGNSA.

This clonotype was observed a few times. The chain has TRBV12-3 or TRBV12-4 and TRBJ2-4; D tentatively fits TRBD1 or TRBD2 (6 bases each). V was pared by 3 bases and J by 3 bases, with 15 bases between. This CDR3 contains 16 residues. In DNA form, the CDR3 reads TGTGCCAGCAGTTTCAATGGTGAGGGGGGCAAAAACATTCAGTACTTC. Residues: CASSFNGEGGKNIQYF.

This clonotype came up a few times. The chain's CDR3 is CASSLCYRGNNNEQFF. CDR3 coding DNA: TGTGCCAGCAGCTTATGTTACCGCGGGAATAACAATGAGCAGTTCTTC. The rearrangement joins TRBV7-3 to TRBJ2-1, with D possibly TRBD2 on 6 matching bases. CDR3 length: 16 amino acids. The V gene's germline CDR1 is SGHTA and CDR2 FQGTGA. V was pared by 2 bases and J by 5 bases, with 16 bases between.

This clonotype was seen only a few times. The genes are TRBV2 and TRBJ2-2; 11 bases align to TRBD2. The CDR3 extends over 13 amino acids. Germline V gene sequence: CDR1 SNHLY, CDR2 FYNNEI. V shed 6 bases, J shed 7 bases, and the junction held 1 base outside the gene matches. The CDR3 sequence is CASRLAGGGELFF. CDR3 DNA: TGTGCCAGCAGGCTAGCGGGAGGCGGGGAGCTGTTTTTT. Using reference TRBV2 and TRBJ2-2 for the parts outside the CDR3, the full variable domain is EPEVTQTPSHQVTQMGQEVILRCVPISNHLYFYWYRQILGQKVEFLVSFYNNEISEKSEIFDDQFSVERPDGSNFTLKIRSTKLEDSAMYFCASRLAGGGELFFGEGSRLTVL.

J is TRBJ2-7 and V is TRBV28, with D possibly being TRBD1 (6 bases). V was clipped by 4 bases and J by 5 bases, with 12 bases between them. Per germline, CDR1 MDHEN and CDR2 SYDVKM. The CDR3 contains 13 residues. The CDR3 sequence is CASSYSGVDEQYF. CDR3 DNA: TGTGCCAGCAGTTATTCAGGGGTAGACGAGCAGTACTTC.

V is TRBV5-5 and J is TRBJ2-1; 11 nucleotides line up with TRBD1. CDR1 is SGHKS and CDR2 is YYEKEE in the germline V gene (reference sequence). There are 17 residues in the CDR3. V gave up 4 bases and J gave up 5 bases; unmatched junction bases: 11. CDR3 in amino acids: CASSQDRGRLGDNEQFF. As DNA, the CDR3 is TGTGCCAGCAGCCAGGACAGGGGGCGGTTGGGGGACAATGAGCAGTTCTTC.

This clonotype was picked up a small number of times. V and J are TRBV7-3 and TRBJ2-5; 15 nucleotides line up with TRBD2. This CDR3 has 18 residues. V was clipped by 5 bases and J by 3 bases; unmatched bases: 10. The V gene's germline CDR1 is SGHTA and CDR2 FQGTGA. This CDR3 is CASSRGTSGRLRKETQYF. DNA of the CDR3: TGTGCCAGCAGCCGCGGGACTAGCGGGAGGTTACGGAAAGAGACCCAGTACTTC.

V usage is TRBV5-5 and J usage is TRBJ2-7; D is possibly TRBD1 (5 bases). Germline lookup yields CDR1 SGHKS and CDR2 YYEKEE (reference sequence). This CDR3 spans 16 amino acids. V shed 4 bases and J shed 3 bases, with 20 bases lying between them. CDR3 nucleotide sequence: TGTGCCAGCAGCAGACTCCCCGGACAAGACCTCTACGAGCAGTACTTC. Translating it yields CASSRLPGQDLYEQYF.

The V call is TRBV4-1, the J call TRBJ1-1; maybe TRBD1 (6 bases). V shed 4 bases and J shed 0 bases, with 12 bases lying between them. The CDR3 has 15 residues. Germline assignment: CDR1 MGHRA and CDR2 YSYEKL. The CDR3 bases are TGCGCCAGCAGCCCCGGACAGAACCTGAACACTGAAGCTTTCTTT. The encoded protein is CASSPGQNLNTEAFF.